Reported below is one T cell receptor beta chain. The TCR library protocol attached unique molecular identifiers to the individual cDNA molecules. MiXCR, applied by TCRdb to the 5' RACE reads, yields one record per CDR3 protein. The table includes approximately 70,000 distinct CDR3 sequences, more than 10% detected once. This entry belongs to a study of early T cells in non-severe SARS-CoV-2 infection. With V trimmed by 1 base and J by 4 bases, 6 bases remained unmatched. The CDR3 sequence is 15 residues long. CDR1 and CDR2 from the germline V gene are LGHDT and YNNKEL (reference sequence). The specimen comprised whole blood, sampled at baseline. The V gene is TRBV3-1, the J gene TRBJ2-7; TRBD1 aligns across 8 bases. The TCR sequence derives from an adult who was a healthcare worker with PCR-confirmed SARS-CoV-2 infection or an uninfected control (not recorded which). The donor label of this sample is uncertain. CDR3 sequence: CASSQAQGALYEQYF. In DNA form, the CDR3 reads TGTGCCAGCAGCCAAGCCCAGGGGGCGTTGTACGAGCAGTACTTC.